This TCR beta chain emerged from a study of T cells in Graves' hyperthyroidism and ophthalmopathy (dated by TCRdb to 2018 to 2020). Regarding the research as a whole: Peripheral blood samples were taken at the time of initial diagnosis, prior to any treatment. To identify distinguishing TCR V-J signatures, a discovery cohort of about 100 patients was used, comprising 43 with Graves' ophthalmopathy and some 60 with stable Graves' hyperthyroidism. Prospective prediction of ophthalmopathy was tested in an independent validation cohort of fewer than 20 hyperthyroidism patients and 15 to 17 patients who later progressed to ophthalmopathy. The 100 or so discovery patients were divided at random into training and test sets in a 7:3 ratio. In addition, the study compared T-cell repertoires in thyroid tissue and in blood from about 6 Graves' hyperthyroidism patients. After blood sampling, hyperthyroidism patients were treated with methimazole at a starting dose of 30 mg daily, and ophthalmopathy patients were treated with high-dose intravenous methylprednisolone. The paper reports TCR Vbeta CDR3 sequencing of approximately 140 peripheral blood samples: 40 or so ophthalmopathy, under 85 hyperthyroidism and around 17 progressor patients.

Amplification of TCR beta CDR3 regions was carried out from RNA transcripts. The first round of RT-PCR for the TCR CDR3 was performed with the HTBI primer set and the Qiagen OneStep RT-PCR kit. Libraries were constructed in a second round of multiplex PCR, after which size selection and purification were performed. Paired-end sequencing of the libraries was performed with 100 bp reads on an Illumina HiSeq2000. The paper's processing steps were these. SOAPnuke was used to process the raw data, removing reads that contained adapters or uncalled bases, had a mean Phred below 15, or lacked an exact match to the constant primer or identifier. High-quality paired reads were merged using COPE v1.2.5, and each unique nucleotide sequence was defined as a clonotype. MiTCR v1.1 was used to align the clonotypes against IMGT TRBV, TRBD and TRBJ reference segments. Only V-J combinations with frequency above 0.0001, covering 99% to 99.2% of repertoires, were analysed. The TCS score was defined as the ratio of F50 (clonal expansion) to E x V (chaos), calculated using BLOSUM62-based TCRdist between CDR3 peptides within each V-J. Welch's t-statistics and random forest reduced several hundred V-J features to 13, which were used in a naive Bayes classifier (R e1071). The raw public data were reprocessed by TCRdb itself: fastp quality trimming at Q25, MiXCR clonotype calling, in-frame beta chains only. Each record represents a unique CDR3 protein, reported with the most common genes and DNA among its rows. These V and J calls originate from TCRdb's pipeline instead of the authors' own analysis. This sample holds roughly 530,000 distinct CDR3 sequences; about 15% were observed only once. The biggest ten clones account for around 17% of the sample.

This clonotype appeared a few times. There is no known antigen for this receptor. No much larger clone is present one base from it, and per-base qualities are unavailable. The study at large found these results: A 13 V-J signature model separated ophthalmopathy from stable hyperthyroidism, with 87.88% sensitivity and about 81% specificity in cross-validation and 80%/75% in testing. Sample size was not statistically predetermined, and investigators were not blinded to group allocation. Most expanded thyroid clonotypes (frequency above 0.001) were also found in blood, which suggests that blood repertoires may mirror thyroid immune responses. In validation, the model predicted progression to ophthalmopathy a median of roughly 6.5 months before onset, with around 70% sensitivity and about 72% specificity.

Ophthalmopathy patients had moderately to severely active disease, Clinical Activity Score of at least 3, NOSPECS grade of at least 4, and duration under 3 months. Any patient with an uncontrolled infection, another autoimmune disease, pregnancy or lactation was excluded. Diagnoses were based on clinical symptoms, serum thyroxine and TRAb, thyroid ultrasound and orbital computed tomography. PBMCs were isolated from about 10 ml of fresh peripheral blood by Ficoll-Paque density gradient centrifugation. Trizol reagent was used to extract total RNA, and RNA quality was then checked on an Agilent 2100 Bioanalyzer. Taken from cysteine to phenylalanine, the CDR3 has 14 residues. The sequence is cut down to CDR3 DNA, 42 bases in frame from base 1. Deletion took 2 bases off V and 4 bases off J, with a span of 10 bases between the germline ends.

The receptor chain draws on TRBV12-3 or TRBV12-4 and TRBJ2-3; a confident D gene designation cannot be given. Material: blood. This receptor was identified in a woman between 18 and 29 years old with Graves' ophthalmopathy. In nucleotides, the sequence is TGTGCCAGCAGTTTATTAGGAGAAGCAGATACGCAGTATTTT. Its protein product is CASSLLGEADTQYF.